This passage covers 9 T cell receptor beta chains from one sample sequenced in a study of a mutant IDH1 vaccine in newly diagnosed glioma. The assay was immunoSEQ multiplex PCR, and TCRdb's table has in-frame clones only and misses some. Of fewer than 45,000 clones in the sample, approximately 92% were seen once. Time point reported: baseline, week 1 (first vaccination visit). The sample's treatment: pre-vaccination baseline after standard-of-care therapy. Sequenced here: PBMCs, sampled from a glioma patient treated with radiotherapy, temozolomide or both. The receptors come from a man younger than 30 with glioma.

J is TRBJ2-1 and V is TRBV29-1; D remains ambiguous. Germline CDR1 reads SQVTM; CDR2 reads ANQGSEA. V lost 4 bases and J lost 6, with 7 bases in between. There are 11 residues in the CDR3. The CDR3 nucleotides are TGCAGCGTTGCCGGACCCAATGAGCAGTTCTTC. Translating gives CSVAGPNEQFF.

The chain uses TRBV7-2 and TRBJ2-1, with 8 bases aligning to TRBD2. The CDR3 is 16 residues long. After removal of 3 bases from V and 2 bases from J, the junction contained 6 bases not matched to a gene. Germline lookup yields CDR1 SGHTA and CDR2 FQGNSA. The CDR3: CASSFLPAGAYNEQFF. The CDR3, as DNA: TGTGCCAGCAGCTTTCTTCCAGCGGGGGCCTACAATGAGCAGTTCTTC. Full variable domain (rest looked up from reference TRBV7-2 and TRBJ2-1): GAGVSQSPSNKVTEKGKDVELRCDPISGHTALYWYRQSLGQGLEFLIYFQGNSAPDKSGLPSDRFSAERTGGSVSTLTIQRTQQEDSAVYLCASSFLPAGAYNEQFFGPGTRLTVL.

This chain uses TRBV4-3 with TRBJ2-5; 7 bases line up with TRBD2. V shed 0 bases, J shed 2 bases, and the junction held 9 bases outside the gene matches. There are 17 residues in the CDR3. Per the germline V gene, CDR1 is LGHNA and CDR2 is YSLEER. CDR3 DNA sequence: TGCGCCAGCAGCCAAGAGGCCGGGGGGACCACTCAAGAGACCCAGTACTTC. It is translated as CASSQEAGGTTQETQYF.

The rearrangement joins TRBV14 to TRBJ1-1; TRBD1 agrees at 7 bases. The germline gives CDR1 SGHDN, CDR2 FVKESK. Trimming took 5 bases from V and 0 from J; bases not matched to a gene: 0. The CDR3 loop spans 13 amino acids. CDR3 loop: CASSRGLNTEAFF. The CDR3 DNA is TGTGCCAGCAGCAGGGGGCTGAACACTGAAGCTTTCTTT.

The rearrangement joins TRBV10-2 to TRBJ1-1, with 7 bases that match TRBD1. This CDR3 contains 12 residues. From germline, CDR1 is WSHSY and CDR2 SAAADI. The junction had 5 bases not matched to a gene; V was cut back by 6 bases and J by 7 bases. CDR3 nucleotide sequence: TGCGCCAGCAGGAAGGGGGCGTTTGAAGCTTTCTTT. Amino acid sequence: CASRKGAFEAFF.

The chain combines TRBV19 with TRBJ1-2; a possible D gene is TRBD1 (5 bases). This CDR3 contains 14 residues. Germline V lookup: CDR1 LNHDA, CDR2 SQIVND (reference sequence). V gave up 1 base and J gave up 13 bases, with 19 bases separating them. This CDR3 is CASSIGAGPALSTF. The CDR3 DNA reads as TGTGCCAGTAGTATAGGGGCAGGGCCCGCCTTGAGCACCTTC.

The rearrangement joins TRBV11-2 to TRBJ1-1, with D hard to call. This CDR3 is built from 15 residues. Germline V gene data show CDR1 as SGHAT and CDR2 as FQNNGV. The germline V and J ends were trimmed by 6 bases and 1 base, with 15 bases remaining between them. CDR3 nucleotides: TGTGCCAGCAGATCCTTAGCGGCAGCGAACACTGAAGCTTTCTTT. Amino acid sequence: CASRSLAAANTEAFF.

The V gene is TRBV6-6, the J gene TRBJ2-2; 9 bases fit TRBD2. CDR3 size: 15 residues. V gave up 0 bases and J gave up 7 bases; unmatched junction bases: 3. Germline V gene sequence: CDR1 MNHNY, CDR2 SVGAGI (reference sequence). The CDR3 reads CASSYSAGGNGELFF. CDR3 DNA: TGTGCCAGCAGTTACTCGGCGGGAGGGAACGGGGAGCTGTTTTTT.

The chain joins TRBV6-5 to TRBJ2-1, with D tentatively TRBD1 (5 bases). V lost 3 bases and J 1 base, leaving 10 bases between the germline ends. Per germline, CDR1 MNHEY and CDR2 SVGAGI. This CDR3 is 15 amino acids long. This chain's CDR3 is CASSYSGKSYNEQFF. The CDR3 nucleotides read TGTGCCAGCAGTTATTCAGGGAAATCCTACAATGAGCAGTTCTTC.